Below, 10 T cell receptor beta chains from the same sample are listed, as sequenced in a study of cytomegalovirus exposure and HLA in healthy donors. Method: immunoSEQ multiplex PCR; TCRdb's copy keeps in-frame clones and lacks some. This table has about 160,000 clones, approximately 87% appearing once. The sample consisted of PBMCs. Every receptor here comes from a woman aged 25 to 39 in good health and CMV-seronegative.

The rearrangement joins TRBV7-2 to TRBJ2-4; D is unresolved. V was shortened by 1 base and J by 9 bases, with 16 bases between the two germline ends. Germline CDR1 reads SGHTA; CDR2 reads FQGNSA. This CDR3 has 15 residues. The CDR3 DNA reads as TGTGCCAGCAGCTTAGAAGGTGGCAGTTTAAGCATTCAGTACTTC. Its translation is CASSLEGGSLSIQYF.

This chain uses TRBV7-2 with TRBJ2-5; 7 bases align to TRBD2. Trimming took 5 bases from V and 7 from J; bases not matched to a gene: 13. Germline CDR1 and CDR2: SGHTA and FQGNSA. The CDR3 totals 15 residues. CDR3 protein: CASSRSGRERGTQYF. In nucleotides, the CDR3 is TGTGCCAGCAGCCGATCGGGGCGGGAGCGCGGGACCCAGTACTTC.

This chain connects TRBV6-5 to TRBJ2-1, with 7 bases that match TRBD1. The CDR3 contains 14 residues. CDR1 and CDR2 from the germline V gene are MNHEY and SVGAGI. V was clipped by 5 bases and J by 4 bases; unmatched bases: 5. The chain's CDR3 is CASSRPGQYNEQFF. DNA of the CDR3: TGTGCCAGCAGTAGACCGGGACAGTACAATGAGCAGTTCTTC.

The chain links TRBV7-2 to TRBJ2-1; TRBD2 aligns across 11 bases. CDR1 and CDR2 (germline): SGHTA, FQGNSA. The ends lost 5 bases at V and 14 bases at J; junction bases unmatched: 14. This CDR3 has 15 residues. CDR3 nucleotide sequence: TGTGCCAGCAGCAAATCGGGACTAGCGGCCCTAGCGGAGTTCTTC. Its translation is CASSKSGLAALAEFF.

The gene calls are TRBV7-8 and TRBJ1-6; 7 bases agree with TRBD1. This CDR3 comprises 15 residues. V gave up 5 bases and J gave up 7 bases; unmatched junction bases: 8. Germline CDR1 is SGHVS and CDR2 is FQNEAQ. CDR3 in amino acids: CASSGSRDRNSPLHF. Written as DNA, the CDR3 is TGTGCCAGCAGCGGTAGCCGGGACAGAAATTCACCCCTCCACTTT.

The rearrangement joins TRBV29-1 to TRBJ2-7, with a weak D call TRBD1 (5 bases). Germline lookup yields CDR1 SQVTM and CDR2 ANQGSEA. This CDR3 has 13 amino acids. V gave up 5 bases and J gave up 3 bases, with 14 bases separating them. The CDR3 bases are TGCAGCGTTAAATATATGACAGACTACGAGCAGTACTTC. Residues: CSVKYMTDYEQYF.

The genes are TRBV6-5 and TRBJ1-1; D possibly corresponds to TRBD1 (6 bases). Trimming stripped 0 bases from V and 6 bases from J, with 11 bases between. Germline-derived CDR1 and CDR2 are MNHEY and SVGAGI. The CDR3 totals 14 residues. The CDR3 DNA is TGTGCCAGCAGTTACTCGGGGGGGCCGTCTGAAGCTTTCTTT. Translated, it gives CASSYSGGPSEAFF.

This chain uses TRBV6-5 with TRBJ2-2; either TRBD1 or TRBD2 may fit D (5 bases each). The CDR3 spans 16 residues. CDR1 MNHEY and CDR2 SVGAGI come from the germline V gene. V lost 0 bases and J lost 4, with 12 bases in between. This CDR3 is CASSYSRDGGTGELFF. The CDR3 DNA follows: TGTGCCAGCAGTTACTCGAGAGATGGGGGCACCGGGGAGCTGTTTTTT.

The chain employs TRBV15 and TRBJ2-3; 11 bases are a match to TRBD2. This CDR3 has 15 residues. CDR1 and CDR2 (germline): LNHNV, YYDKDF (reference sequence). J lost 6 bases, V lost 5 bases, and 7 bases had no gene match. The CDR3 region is CATSGGSGGVDTQYF. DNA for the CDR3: TGTGCCACCAGCGGGGGTAGCGGGGGGGTTGATACGCAGTATTTT.

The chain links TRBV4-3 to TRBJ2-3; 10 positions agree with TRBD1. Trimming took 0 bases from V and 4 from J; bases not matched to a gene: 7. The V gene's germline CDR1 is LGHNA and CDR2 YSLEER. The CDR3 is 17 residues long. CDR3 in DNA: TGCGCCAGCAGCCAAGAGCGGACAGGGGGTGGATCAGATACGCAGTATTTT. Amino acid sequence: CASSQERTGGGSDTQYF.